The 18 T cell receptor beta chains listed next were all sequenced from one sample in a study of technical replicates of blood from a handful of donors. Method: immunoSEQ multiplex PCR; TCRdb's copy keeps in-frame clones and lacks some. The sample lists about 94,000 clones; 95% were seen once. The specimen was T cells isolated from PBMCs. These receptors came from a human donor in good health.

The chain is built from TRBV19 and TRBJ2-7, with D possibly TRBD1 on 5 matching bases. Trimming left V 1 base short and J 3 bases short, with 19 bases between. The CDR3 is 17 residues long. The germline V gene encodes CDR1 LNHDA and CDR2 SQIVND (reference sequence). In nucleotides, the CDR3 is TGTGCCAGTAGTATAGGGAGACAGTCAGCCAAGGACTACGAGCAGTACTTC. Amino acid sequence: CASSIGRQSAKDYEQYF.

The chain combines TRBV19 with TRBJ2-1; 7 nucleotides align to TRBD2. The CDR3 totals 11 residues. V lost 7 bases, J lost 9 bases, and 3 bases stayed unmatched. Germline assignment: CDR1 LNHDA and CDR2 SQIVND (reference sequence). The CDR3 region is CASTTGGEQFF. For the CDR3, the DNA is TGTGCCAGTACCACGGGAGGTGAGCAGTTCTTC.

The CDR3 bases are TGTGCCTGGAGTCATAGCGGACTAAAGCTGCTAGCCAAAAACATTCAGTACTTC. Translated: CAWSHSGLKLLAKNIQYF. The chain links TRBV30 to TRBJ2-4, with D possibly being TRBD2 (6 bases). V was clipped by 2 bases and J by 0 bases, with 20 bases between them. The CDR3 sequence is 18 residues long. Germline lookup yields CDR1 GTSNPN and CDR2 SVGIG (reference sequence).

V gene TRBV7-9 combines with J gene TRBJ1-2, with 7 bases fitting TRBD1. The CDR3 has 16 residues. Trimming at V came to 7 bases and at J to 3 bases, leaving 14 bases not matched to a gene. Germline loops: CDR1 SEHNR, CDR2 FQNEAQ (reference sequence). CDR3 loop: CASTTGQAARDYGYTF. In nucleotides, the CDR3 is TGTGCCAGCACGACAGGACAGGCGGCGCGGGACTATGGCTACACCTTC. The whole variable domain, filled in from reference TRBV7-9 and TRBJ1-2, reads DTGVSQNPRHKITKRGQNVTFRCDPISEHNRLYWYRQTLGQGPEFLTYFQNEAQLEKSRLLSDRFSAERPKGSFSTLEIQRTEQGDSAMYLCASTTGQAARDYGYTFGSGTRLTVV.

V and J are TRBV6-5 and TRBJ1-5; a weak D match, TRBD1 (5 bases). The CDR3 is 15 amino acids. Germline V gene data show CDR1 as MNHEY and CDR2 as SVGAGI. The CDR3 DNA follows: TGTGCATCAGCGGTGGGACTGATTAGCAATCAGCCCCAGCATTTT. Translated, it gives CASAVGLISNQPQHF.

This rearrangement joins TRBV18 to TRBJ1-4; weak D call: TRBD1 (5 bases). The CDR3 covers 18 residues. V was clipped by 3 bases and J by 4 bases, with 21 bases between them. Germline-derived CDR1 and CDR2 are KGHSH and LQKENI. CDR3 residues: CASSPVGAGPPDNEKLFF. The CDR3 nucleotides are TGTGCCAGCTCACCCGTCGGTGCGGGGCCTCCAGATAATGAAAAACTGTTTTTT.

CDR3 in DNA: TGCGCCAGCAGCTTGGCGGGGGATAGCAATCAGCCCCAGCATTTT. Residues: CASSLAGDSNQPQHF. The chain joins TRBV5-1 to TRBJ1-5; tentative D call: TRBD1 (5 bases). Trimming took 0 bases from V and 0 from J, leaving 7 bases between them. Germline assignment: CDR1 SGHRS and CDR2 YFSETQ. This CDR3 spans 15 amino acids.

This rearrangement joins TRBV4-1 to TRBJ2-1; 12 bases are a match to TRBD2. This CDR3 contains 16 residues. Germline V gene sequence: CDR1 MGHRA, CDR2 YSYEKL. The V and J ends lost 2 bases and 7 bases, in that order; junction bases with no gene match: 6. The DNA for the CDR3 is TGCGCCAGCAGCCAACCGACTAGCGGGAGTCGAAATGAGCAGTTCTTC. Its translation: CASSQPTSGSRNEQFF.

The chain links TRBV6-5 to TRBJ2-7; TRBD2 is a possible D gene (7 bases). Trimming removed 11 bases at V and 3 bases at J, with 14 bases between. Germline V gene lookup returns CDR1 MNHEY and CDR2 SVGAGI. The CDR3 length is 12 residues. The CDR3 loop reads CAGGAGFYEQYF. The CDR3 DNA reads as TGTGCCGGGGGGGCAGGCTTCTACGAGCAGTACTTC.

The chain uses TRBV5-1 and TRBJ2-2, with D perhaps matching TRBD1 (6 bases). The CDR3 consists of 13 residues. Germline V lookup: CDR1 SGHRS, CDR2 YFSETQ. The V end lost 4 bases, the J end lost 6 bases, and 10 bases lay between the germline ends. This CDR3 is CASSVTGSGELFF. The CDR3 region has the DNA TGCGCCAGCAGCGTCACAGGGTCCGGGGAGCTGTTTTTT.

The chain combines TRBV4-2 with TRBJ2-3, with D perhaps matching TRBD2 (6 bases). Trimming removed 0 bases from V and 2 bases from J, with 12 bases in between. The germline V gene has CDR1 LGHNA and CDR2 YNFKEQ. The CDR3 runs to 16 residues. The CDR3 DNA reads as TGTGCCAGCAGCCAAGATTTTCGGGGGACCACAGATACGCAGTATTTT. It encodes CASSQDFRGTTDTQYF.

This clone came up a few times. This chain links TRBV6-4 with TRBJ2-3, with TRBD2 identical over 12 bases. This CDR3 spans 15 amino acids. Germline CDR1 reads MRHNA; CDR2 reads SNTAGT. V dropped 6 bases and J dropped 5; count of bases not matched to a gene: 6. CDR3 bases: TGTGCCAGCAGCGAGACTAGCGGGGGAGGAGATACGCAGTATTTT. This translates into CASSETSGGGDTQYF.

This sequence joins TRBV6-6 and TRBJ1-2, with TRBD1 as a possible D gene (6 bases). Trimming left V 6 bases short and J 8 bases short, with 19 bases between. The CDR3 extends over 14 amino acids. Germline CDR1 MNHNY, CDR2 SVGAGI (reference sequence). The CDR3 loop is CASSPHQQGYGYTF. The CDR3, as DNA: TGTGCCAGCAGCCCTCACCAACAGGGCTACGGCTACACCTTC.

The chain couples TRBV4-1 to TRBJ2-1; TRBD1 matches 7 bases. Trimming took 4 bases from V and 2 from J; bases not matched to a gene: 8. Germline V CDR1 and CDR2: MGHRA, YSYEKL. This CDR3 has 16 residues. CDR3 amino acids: CASSRPPGQTYNEQFF. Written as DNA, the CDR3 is TGCGCCAGCAGCCGCCCGCCGGGACAGACCTACAATGAGCAGTTCTTC.

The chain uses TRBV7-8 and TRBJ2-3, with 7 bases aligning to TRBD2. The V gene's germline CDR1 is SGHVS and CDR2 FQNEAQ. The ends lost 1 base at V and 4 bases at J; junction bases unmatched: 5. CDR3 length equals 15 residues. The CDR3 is CASSLVGLAADTQYF. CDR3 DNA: TGTGCCAGCAGCTTAGTCGGGCTAGCGGCAGATACGCAGTATTTT.

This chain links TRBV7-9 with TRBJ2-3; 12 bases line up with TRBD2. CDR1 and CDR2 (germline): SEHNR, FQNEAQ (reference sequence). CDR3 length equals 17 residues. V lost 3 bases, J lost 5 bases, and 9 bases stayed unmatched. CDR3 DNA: TGTGCCAGCAGCTTTAAACCGACTAGCGGGAGCGGAGATACGCAGTATTTT. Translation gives CASSFKPTSGSGDTQYF.

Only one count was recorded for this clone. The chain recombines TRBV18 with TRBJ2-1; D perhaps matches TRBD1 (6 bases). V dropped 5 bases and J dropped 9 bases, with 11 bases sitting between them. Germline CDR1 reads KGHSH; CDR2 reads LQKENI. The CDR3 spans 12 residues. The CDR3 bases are TGTGCCAGCTCAACAGGGCTAGCTGAGCAGTTCTTC. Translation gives CASSTGLAEQFF.

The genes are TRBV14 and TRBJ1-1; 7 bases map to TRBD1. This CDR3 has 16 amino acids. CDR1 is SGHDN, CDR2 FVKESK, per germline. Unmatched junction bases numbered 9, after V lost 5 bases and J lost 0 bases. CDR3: CASSERQGRLNTEAFF. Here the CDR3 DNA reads TGTGCCAGCAGCGAACGACAGGGACGGTTGAACACTGAAGCTTTCTTT.